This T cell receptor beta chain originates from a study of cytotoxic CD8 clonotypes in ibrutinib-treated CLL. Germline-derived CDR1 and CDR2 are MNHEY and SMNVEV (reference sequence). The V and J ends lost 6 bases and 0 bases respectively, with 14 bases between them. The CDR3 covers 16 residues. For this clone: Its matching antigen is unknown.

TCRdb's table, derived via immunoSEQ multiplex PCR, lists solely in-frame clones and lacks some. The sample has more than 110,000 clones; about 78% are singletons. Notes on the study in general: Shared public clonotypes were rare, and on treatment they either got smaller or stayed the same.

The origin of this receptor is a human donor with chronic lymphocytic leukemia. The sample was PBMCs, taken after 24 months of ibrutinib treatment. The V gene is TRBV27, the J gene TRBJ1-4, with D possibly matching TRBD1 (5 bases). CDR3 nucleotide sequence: TGTGCCAGCAGCGGGGGGGGTCCCGCAACTAATGAAAAACTGTTTTTT. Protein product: CASSGGGPATNEKLFF.